The TCR beta chain under discussion was sequenced for a study of immune heterogeneity within non-small cell lung tumors. Whole-study findings and limits: Identical dominant CDR3 beta clonotypes recurred across a patient's tumor sites, together with site-unique high-frequency clones. Most high-frequency T-cell receptor beta clonotypes were specific to a single patient.

A multiplex PCR containing 32 V primers and 13 J primers was used to amplify TCR beta CDR3. Each CDR3 protein gets one entry after TCRdb re-called the multiplex PCR reads with MiXCR. The profile shows some 19,000 distinct CDR3 sequences, over 25% of them singletons. J was trimmed by 5 bases and V by 5 bases; bases with no gene match: 14. CDR1 MNHNS and CDR2 SASEGT come from the germline V gene. The CDR3 runs to 16 residues. A remark on this clonotype: Its antigen is still unknown.

For each sample, template was approximately 0.55 ug of bulk tumor genomic DNA. Multiple widely separated biopsies were taken from each primary tumor at surgery. Surgery that was curative in intent was performed on patients with untreated, newly diagnosed non-small cell lung cancer. The donors were patients with newly diagnosed non-small cell lung cancer undergoing curative-intent surgery. This TCR derives from a man aged 40-49 years with non-small cell lung cancer. Sequencing was performed on lung tumor tissue. This chain links TRBV6-1 with TRBJ1-2, with TRBD1 matching over 7 bases. CDR3: CASSQEEARQGYGYTF. Written as DNA, the CDR3 is TGTGCCAGCAGTCAAGAAGAAGCCCGACAGGGTTATGGCTACACCTTC.